One and the same sample provided the 11 T cell receptor beta chains below, sequenced in a study of breast tumors, draining lymph nodes, adjacent tissues. The lymph nodes were axillary draining lymph nodes from breast cancer patients. TCRdb processed the multiplex PCR reads anew with MiXCR; each CDR3 protein has one entry. Among approximately 89,000 distinct CDR3 sequences listed, approximately 29% were seen once. Material: axillary lymph node tissue. Receptors originate from a female donor with breast cancer. Some clones in this sample may be carry-over from other donors' samples.

This clonotype showed up many times. The rearrangement joins TRBV7-6 to TRBJ2-7; no reliable D call. Trimming removed 2 bases at V and 2 bases at J, with 7 bases between. This CDR3 is built from 13 residues. Germline assignment: CDR1 SGHVS and CDR2 FNYEAQ. The CDR3: CASSLYPAYEQYF. CDR3 nucleotides: TGTGCCAGCAGCTTATATCCCGCCTACGAGCAGTACTTC.

This clonotype was detected ten times or more. The junction departs from germline at one end; a sequencing error may be responsible. The chain recombines TRBV6-5 with TRBJ1-5, with 7 bases identical to TRBD1. Germline CDR1 and CDR2: MNHEY and SVGAGI. This CDR3 has 15 amino acids. Here the CDR3 reads CASSHSGDSRQPQHF. The CDR3 DNA sequence: TGTGCCAGCAGTCACTCCGGGGACAGTCGTCAGCCCCAGCATTTT.

The genes are TRBV29-1 and TRBJ2-5; either TRBD1 or TRBD2 may supply D (6 bases each). Germline CDR1 is SQVTM and CDR2 is ANQGSEA. The ends were cut back, 3 bases at V and 5 bases at J, with 13 bases in the middle. The CDR3 has 13 amino acids. For the CDR3, the DNA is TGCAGCGTTGACGTTGGGGGGCGGGAGACCCAGTACTTC. Translated, it gives CSVDVGGRETQYF.

This clonotype was detected ten times or more. The chain recombines TRBV12-3 or TRBV12-4 with TRBJ2-3; 11 bases fit TRBD2. The CDR3 has 16 amino acids. V trimming: 6 bases; J trimming: 5 bases; junction bases outside the gene matches: 10. CDR3 protein: CASSRQLAGVGDTQYF. The CDR3 DNA is TGTGCCAGCAGCCGACAACTAGCGGGAGTTGGAGATACGCAGTATTTT.

The chain uses TRBV5-1 and TRBJ2-7, with D maybe TRBD1 (6 bases). The CDR3 has 12 amino acids. Germline V gene sequence: CDR1 SGHRS, CDR2 YFSETQ. Trimming cost V 0 bases and J 8 bases, with 9 bases left between them. CDR3 in DNA: TGCGCCAGCAGCTTGGACAGGGTGAAGCAGTACTTC. This encodes CASSLDRVKQYF.

The chain joins TRBV5-1 to TRBJ2-5; 8 bases agree with TRBD1. The CDR3 contains 14 residues. Germline trimming cut 0 bases from V and 4 bases from J; bases unmatched to any gene: 2. CDR1 is SGHRS, CDR2 YFSETQ, per germline. The CDR3 nucleotides are TGCGCCAGCAGCTTGGGAGGGACAGGAGAGACCCAGTACTTC. Its protein product is CASSLGGTGETQYF.

This clonotype was observed at least ten times. This sequence may be a read error, since a much larger clone differs from it by one base. This chain's CDR3 is CSAREGETQSF. As DNA, the CDR3 is TGCAGTGCTAGAGAAGGGGAGACCCAGTCCTTC. The rearrangement links TRBV20-1 to TRBJ2-5; the D gene could be TRBD1 or TRBD2 (5 bases each). The CDR3 has 11 amino acids. The V gene's germline CDR1 is DFQATT and CDR2 SNEGSKA (reference sequence).

About this clonotype itself: The DNA is left out, because the CDR3 cannot be placed on it with certainty; the CDR3 is given as TCRdb lists it. V gene TRBV20-1 combines with J gene TRBJ1-5; TRBD1 is taken as the D call from the table, unchecked against the DNA. The CDR3 numbers 24 amino acids, ends counted. Germline CDR1 and CDR2: DFQATT and SNEGSKA (reference sequence). The CDR3 loop reads CSAVNPGTGGDEQYFGPGNQPQHF.

This clonotype was counted ten times or more. The genes are TRBV12-3 or TRBV12-4 and TRBJ2-1; weak D call: TRBD2 (5 bases). This CDR3 has 16 amino acids. Trimming took off 7 bases at V and 7 bases at J, with 23 bases between the two ends. The CDR3 is CASTPPGSPTGNEQFF. The CDR3 DNA reads TGTGCCAGCACCCCTCCGGGATCCCCGACGGGTAATGAGCAGTTCTTC.

This clonotype has ten or more counts. The rearrangement joins TRBV6-2 or TRBV6-3 to TRBJ1-4; D is undetermined. Trimming removed 8 bases from V and 0 bases from J, with 10 bases in between. The CDR3 runs to 14 residues. CDR1 MNHEY and CDR2 SVGEGT come from the germline V gene. The CDR3 nucleotides read TGTGCCAGCCTCCGCGATGCAACTAATGAAAAACTGTTTTTT. Its protein product is CASLRDATNEKLFF.

This clonotype was found many times. The chain combines TRBV3-1 with TRBJ1-3; D is undetermined. Trimming took 2 bases from V and 1 from J, leaving 6 bases between them. The CDR3 extends over 14 amino acids. The germline gives CDR1 LGHDT, CDR2 YNNKEL (reference sequence). The CDR3 nucleotides read TGTGCCAGCAGCCAACATAATTCTGGAAACACCATATATTTT. Translated, it gives CASSQHNSGNTIYF.